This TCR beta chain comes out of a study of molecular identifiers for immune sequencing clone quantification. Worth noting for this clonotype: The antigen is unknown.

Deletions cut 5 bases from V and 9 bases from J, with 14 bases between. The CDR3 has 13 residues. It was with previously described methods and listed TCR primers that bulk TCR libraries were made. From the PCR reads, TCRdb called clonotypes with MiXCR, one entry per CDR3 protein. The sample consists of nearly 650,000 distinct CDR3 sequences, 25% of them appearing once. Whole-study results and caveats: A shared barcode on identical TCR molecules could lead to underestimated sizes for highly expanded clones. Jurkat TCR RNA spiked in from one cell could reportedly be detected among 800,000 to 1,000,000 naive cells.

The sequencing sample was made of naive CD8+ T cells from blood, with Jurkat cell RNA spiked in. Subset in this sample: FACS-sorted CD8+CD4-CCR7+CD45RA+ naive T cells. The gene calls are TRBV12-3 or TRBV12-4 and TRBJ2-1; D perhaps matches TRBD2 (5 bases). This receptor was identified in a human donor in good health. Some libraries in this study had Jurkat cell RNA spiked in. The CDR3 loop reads CASSRSSSGEQFF. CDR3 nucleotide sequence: TGTGCCAGCAGTCGCTCTAGCTCTGGTGAGCAGTTCTTC.